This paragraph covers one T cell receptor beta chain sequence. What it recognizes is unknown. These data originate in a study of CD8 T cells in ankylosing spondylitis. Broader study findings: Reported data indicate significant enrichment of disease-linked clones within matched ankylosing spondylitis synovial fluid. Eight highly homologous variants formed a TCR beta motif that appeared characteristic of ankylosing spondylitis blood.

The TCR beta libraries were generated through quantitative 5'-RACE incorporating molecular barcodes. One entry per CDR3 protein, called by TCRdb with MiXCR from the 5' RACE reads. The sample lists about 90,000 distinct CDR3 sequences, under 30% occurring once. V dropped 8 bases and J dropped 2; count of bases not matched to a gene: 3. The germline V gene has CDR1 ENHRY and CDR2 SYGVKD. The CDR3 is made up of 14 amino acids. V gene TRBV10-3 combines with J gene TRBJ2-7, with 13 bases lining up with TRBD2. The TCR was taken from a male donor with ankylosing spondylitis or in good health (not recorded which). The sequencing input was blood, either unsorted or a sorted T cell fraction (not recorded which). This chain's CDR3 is CAILGTSGAYEQYF. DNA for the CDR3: TGTGCCATCCTCGGGACTAGCGGGGCCTACGAGCAGTACTTC.